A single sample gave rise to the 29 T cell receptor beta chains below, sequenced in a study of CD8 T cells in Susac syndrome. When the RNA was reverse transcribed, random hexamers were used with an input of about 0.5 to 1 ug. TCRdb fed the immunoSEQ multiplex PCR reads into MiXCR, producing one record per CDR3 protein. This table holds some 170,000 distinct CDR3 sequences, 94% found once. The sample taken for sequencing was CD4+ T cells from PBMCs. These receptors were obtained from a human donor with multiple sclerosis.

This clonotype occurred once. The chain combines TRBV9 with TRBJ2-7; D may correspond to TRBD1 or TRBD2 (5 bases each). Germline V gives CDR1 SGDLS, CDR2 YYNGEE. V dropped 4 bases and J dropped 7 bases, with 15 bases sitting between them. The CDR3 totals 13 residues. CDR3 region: CASSPGPVSEQYF. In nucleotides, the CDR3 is TGTGCCAGCAGCCCGGGACCCGTCTCTGAGCAGTACTTC. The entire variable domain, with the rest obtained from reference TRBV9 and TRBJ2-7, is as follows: DSGVTQTPKHLITATGQRVTLRCSPRSGDLSVYWYQQSLDQGLQFLIQYYNGEERAKGNILERFSAQQFPDLHSELNLSSLELGDSALYFCASSPGPVSEQYFGPGTRLTVT.

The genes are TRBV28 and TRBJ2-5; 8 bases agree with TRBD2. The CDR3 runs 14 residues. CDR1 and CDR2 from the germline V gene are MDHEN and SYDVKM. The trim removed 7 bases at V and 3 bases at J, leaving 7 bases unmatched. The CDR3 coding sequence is TGTGCCAGCAATAATTACGGGAGGGAAGAGACCCAGTACTTC. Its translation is CASNNYGREETQYF.

The CDR3 DNA reads TGCAGTGCTAGGGGACAGGGCAAATATGGCTACACCTTC. It encodes CSARGQGKYGYTF. V gene TRBV20-1 combines with J gene TRBJ1-2; the match to TRBD1 covers 9 bases. The CDR3 has 13 amino acids. The J segment lost 5 bases and the V segment lost 3 bases, leaving 4 bases of the junction unmatched. CDR1 and CDR2 (germline): DFQATT, SNEGSKA (reference sequence).

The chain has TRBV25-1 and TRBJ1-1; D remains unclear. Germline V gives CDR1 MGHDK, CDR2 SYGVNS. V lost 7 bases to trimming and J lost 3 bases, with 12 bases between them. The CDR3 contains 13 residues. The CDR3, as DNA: TGTGCCAGCAAACCCTGGAGTGACACTGAAGCTTTCTTT. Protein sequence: CASKPWSDTEAFF.

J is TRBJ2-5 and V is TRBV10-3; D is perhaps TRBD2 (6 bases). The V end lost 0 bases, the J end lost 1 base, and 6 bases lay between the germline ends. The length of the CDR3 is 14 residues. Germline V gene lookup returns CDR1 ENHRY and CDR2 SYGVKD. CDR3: CAISESAGQETQYF. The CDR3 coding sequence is TGTGCCATCAGTGAGTCAGCGGGCCAAGAGACCCAGTACTTC.

The DNA for the CDR3 is TGTGCCAGCAGTGTGATGCGGGGGAGCTCCTACAATGAGCAGTTCTTC. It codes for CASSVMRGSSYNEQFF. The gene calls are TRBV6-4 and TRBJ2-1; 7 nucleotides agree with TRBD2. Trimming cost V 4 bases and J 0 bases; bases outside gene matches: 6. This CDR3 comprises 16 residues. Germline-derived CDR1 and CDR2 are MRHNA and SNTAGT.

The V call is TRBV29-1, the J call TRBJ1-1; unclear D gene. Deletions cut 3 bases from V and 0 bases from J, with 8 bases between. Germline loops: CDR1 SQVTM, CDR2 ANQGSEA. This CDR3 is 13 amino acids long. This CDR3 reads CSVEEGMNTEAFF. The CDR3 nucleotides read TGCAGCGTTGAGGAGGGCATGAACACTGAAGCTTTCTTT.

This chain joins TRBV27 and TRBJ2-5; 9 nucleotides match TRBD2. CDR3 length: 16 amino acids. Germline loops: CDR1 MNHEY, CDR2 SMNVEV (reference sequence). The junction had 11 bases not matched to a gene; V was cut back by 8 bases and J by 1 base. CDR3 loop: CASSGMASGTQETQYF. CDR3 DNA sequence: TGTGCCAGCTCCGGAATGGCTAGCGGGACCCAAGAGACCCAGTACTTC.

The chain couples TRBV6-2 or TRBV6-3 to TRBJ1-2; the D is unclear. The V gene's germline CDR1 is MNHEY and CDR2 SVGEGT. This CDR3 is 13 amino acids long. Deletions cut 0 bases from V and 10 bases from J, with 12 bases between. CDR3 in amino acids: CASSYSYQAAYTF. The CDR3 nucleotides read TGTGCCAGCAGTTACTCGTATCAAGCCGCCTACACCTTC.

CDR3 in amino acids: CASSLENPGANVLTF. The CDR3 region has the DNA TGTGCCAGCAGCTTAGAAAATCCTGGGGCCAACGTCCTGACTTTC. The chain combines TRBV5-4 with TRBJ2-6; D gene uncertain. Germline CDR1 is SGHNT and CDR2 is YYREEE (reference sequence). The CDR3 covers 15 residues. V was cut by 2 bases and J by 2 bases, with 8 bases left in between.

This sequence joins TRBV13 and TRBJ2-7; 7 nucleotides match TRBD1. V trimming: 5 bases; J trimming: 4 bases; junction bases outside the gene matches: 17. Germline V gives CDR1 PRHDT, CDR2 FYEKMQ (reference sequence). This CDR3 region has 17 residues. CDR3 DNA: TGTGCCAGCAGCCACCGGACAGGCGGCCACAACCGATACGAGCAGTACTTC. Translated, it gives CASSHRTGGHNRYEQYF.

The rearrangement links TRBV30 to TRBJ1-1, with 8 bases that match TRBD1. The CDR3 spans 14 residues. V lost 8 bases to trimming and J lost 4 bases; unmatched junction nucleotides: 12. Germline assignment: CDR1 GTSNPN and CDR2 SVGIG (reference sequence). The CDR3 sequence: CAGHRQGIGTEAFF. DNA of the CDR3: TGTGCCGGCCACAGACAGGGGATCGGCACTGAAGCTTTCTTT.

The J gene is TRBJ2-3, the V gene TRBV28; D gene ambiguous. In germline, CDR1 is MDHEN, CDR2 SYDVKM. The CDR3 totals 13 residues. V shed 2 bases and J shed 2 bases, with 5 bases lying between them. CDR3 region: CASSLATTDTQYF. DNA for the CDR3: TGTGCCAGCAGTTTAGCCACCACAGATACGCAGTATTTT. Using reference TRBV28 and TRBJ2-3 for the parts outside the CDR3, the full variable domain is DVKVTQSSRYLVKRTGEKVFLECVQDMDHENMFWYRQDPGLGLRLIYFSYDVKMKEKGDIPEGYSVSREKKERFSLILESASTNQTSMYLCASSLATTDTQYFGPGTRLTVL.

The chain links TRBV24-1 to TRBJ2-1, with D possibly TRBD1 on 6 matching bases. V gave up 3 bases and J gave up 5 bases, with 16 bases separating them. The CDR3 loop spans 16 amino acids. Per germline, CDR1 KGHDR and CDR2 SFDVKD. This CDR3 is CATSDLQGQRNNEQFF. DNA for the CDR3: TGTGCCACCAGTGATCTACAGGGTCAGAGGAACAATGAGCAGTTCTTC.

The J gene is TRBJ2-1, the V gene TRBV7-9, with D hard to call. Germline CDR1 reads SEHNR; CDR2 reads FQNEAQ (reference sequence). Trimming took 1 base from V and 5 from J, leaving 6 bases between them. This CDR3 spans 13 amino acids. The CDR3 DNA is TGTGCCAGCAGCTTAGTCCCTGACAATGAGCAGTTCTTC. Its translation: CASSLVPDNEQFF.

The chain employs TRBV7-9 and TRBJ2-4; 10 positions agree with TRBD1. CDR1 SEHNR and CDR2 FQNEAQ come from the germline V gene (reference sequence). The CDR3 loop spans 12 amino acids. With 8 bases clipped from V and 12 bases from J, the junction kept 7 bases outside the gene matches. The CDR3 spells CASGATGGYQYF. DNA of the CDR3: TGTGCCAGCGGAGCGACAGGGGGCTATCAGTACTTC.

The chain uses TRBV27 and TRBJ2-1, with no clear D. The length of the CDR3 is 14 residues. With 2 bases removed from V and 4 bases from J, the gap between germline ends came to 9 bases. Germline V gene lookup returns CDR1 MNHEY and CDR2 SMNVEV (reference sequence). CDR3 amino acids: CASSLKAGYNEQFF. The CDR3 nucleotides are TGTGCCAGCAGTTTAAAGGCTGGTTACAATGAGCAGTTCTTC.

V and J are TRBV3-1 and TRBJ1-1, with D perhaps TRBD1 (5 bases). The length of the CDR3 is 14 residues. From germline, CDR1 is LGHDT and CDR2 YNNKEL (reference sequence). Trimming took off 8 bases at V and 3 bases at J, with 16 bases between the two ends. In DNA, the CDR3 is TGTGCCAGCGCATTGGGGGTTTCATACACTGAAGCTTTCTTT. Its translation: CASALGVSYTEAFF.

CDR3 in DNA: TGTGCCAGCAGTAGGCCCCGGACGGGGGAGACCCAGTACTTC. Translating it yields CASSRPRTGETQYF. The V gene is TRBV28, the J gene TRBJ2-5, with D perhaps matching TRBD2 (5 bases). From germline, CDR1 is MDHEN and CDR2 SYDVKM. The CDR3 totals 14 residues. Trimming stripped 5 bases from V and 5 bases from J, with 15 bases between.

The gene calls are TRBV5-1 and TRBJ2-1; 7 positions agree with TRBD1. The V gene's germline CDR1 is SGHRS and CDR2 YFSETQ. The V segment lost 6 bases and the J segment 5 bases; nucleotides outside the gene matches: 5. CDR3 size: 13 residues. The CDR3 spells CASKEDRNNEQFF. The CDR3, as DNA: TGCGCCAGCAAGGAGGACAGGAACAATGAGCAGTTCTTC.

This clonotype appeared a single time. The CDR3 sequence: CAWSVQGSGELFF. The CDR3 DNA follows: TGTGCCTGGAGTGTACAGGGGTCCGGGGAGCTGTTTTTT. V and J are TRBV30 and TRBJ2-2, with 7 bases lining up with TRBD1. The CDR3 has 13 residues. With V trimmed by 0 bases and J by 6 bases, 1 base remained unmatched. Per the germline V gene, CDR1 is GTSNPN and CDR2 is SVGIG (reference sequence).

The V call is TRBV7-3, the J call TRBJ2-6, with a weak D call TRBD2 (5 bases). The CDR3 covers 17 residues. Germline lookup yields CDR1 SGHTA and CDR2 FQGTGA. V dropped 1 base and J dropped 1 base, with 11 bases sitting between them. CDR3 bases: TGTGCCAGCAGCTTAAGGACTGTAACATCTGGGGCCAACGTCCTGACTTTC. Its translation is CASSLRTVTSGANVLTF.

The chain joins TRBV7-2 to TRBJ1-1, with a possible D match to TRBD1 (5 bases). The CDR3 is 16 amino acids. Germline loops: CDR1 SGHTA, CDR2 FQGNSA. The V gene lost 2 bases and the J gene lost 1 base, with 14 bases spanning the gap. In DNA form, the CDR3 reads TGTGCCAGCAGCTTATTCAGGGAAACTCGGAACACTGAAGCTTTCTTT. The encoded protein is CASSLFRETRNTEAFF.

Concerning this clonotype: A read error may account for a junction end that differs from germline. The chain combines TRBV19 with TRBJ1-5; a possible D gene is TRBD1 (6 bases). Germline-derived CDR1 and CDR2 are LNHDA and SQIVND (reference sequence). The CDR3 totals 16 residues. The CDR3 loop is CASRPSQGGSDQPQHF. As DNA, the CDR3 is TGTGCCAGTAGGCCTTCACAGGGAGGTAGCGATCAGCCCCAGCATTTT.

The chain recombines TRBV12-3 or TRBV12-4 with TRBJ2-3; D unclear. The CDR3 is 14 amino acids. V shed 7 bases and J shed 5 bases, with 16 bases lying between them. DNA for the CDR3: TGTGCCAGCAATCCGCTAGATTTTGTAGATACGCAGTATTTT. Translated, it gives CASNPLDFVDTQYF.

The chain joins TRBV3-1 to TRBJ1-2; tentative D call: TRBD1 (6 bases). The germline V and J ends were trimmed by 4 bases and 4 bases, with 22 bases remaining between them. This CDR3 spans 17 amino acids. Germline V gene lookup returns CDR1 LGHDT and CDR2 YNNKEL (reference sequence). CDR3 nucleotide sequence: TGTGCCAGCAGCCCGGGACAACTCCAAACCTTGGGCTATGGCTACACCTTC. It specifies CASSPGQLQTLGYGYTF.

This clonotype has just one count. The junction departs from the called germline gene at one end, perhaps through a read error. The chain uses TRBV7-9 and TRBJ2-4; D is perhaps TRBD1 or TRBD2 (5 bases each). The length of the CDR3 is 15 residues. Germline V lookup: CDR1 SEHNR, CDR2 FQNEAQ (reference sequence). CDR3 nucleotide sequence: TGTGCCAGCAGCCTAGCCGGGACGGCTAAAAACATTCAGTACTTC. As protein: CASSLAGTAKNIQYF.

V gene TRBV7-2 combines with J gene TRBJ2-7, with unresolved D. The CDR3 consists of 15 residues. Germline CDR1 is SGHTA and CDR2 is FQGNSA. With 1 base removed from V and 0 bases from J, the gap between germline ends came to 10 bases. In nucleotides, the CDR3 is TGTGCCAGCAGCTTAGGTGGCCCCAGCTCCTACGAGCAGTACTTC. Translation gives CASSLGGPSSYEQYF.

The CDR3 reads CATSRGAGGLETQYF. For the CDR3, the DNA is TGTGCCACCAGCAGAGGGGCAGGGGGCTTGGAGACCCAGTACTTC. This chain connects TRBV15 to TRBJ2-5; 8 positions agree with TRBD1. V was pared by 1 base and J by 5 bases, with 6 bases of the junction left unmatched. CDR1 LNHNV and CDR2 YYDKDF come from the germline V gene (reference sequence). The CDR3 is 15 amino acids.